This TCR beta chain was observed in a study of blood T cell repertoires in COVID-19. Background on the study: Sources were T cells, B-cell-depleted T cells, or PBMCs; the material itself was cDNA or gDNA.

TCRdb's table, derived via immunoSEQ multiplex PCR, lists solely in-frame clones and lacks some. The sample carries some 100,000 clones, around 87% recorded once. V lost 2 bases and J 4 bases, leaving 15 bases between the germline ends. The CDR3 extends over 15 amino acids. Per germline, CDR1 MNHNS and CDR2 SASEGT. The origin of this receptor is a woman in her 30s with acute or convalescent COVID-19. Sequenced sample: peripheral blood. This sequence joins TRBV6-1 and TRBJ2-7, with D perhaps TRBD1 (5 bases). For the CDR3, the DNA is TGTGCCAGCAGTGAATGGGCAGGGCCCGGGTACGAGCAGTACTTC. This encodes CASSEWAGPGYEQYF.